Below, 14 T cell receptor beta chains from the same sample are listed, as sequenced in a study of T cell changes during pregnancy in multiple sclerosis. The protocol was immunoSEQ multiplex PCR, while the TCRdb copy is restricted to in-frame clones and leaves out a portion. The sample carries around 100,000 clones, roughly 90% recorded once. The sequenced sample was peripheral blood, obtained after pregnancy. All receptors come from a female donor with multiple sclerosis, enrolled in a pregnancy study.

CDR3 coding DNA: TGTGCCAGCAGCTTAGAACCAACCAACTTAGGCTACACCTTC. Its translation: CASSLEPTNLGYTF. The chain links TRBV11-3 to TRBJ1-2; D not resolved. Germline-derived CDR1 and CDR2 are SGHNT and YENEEA. This CDR3 has 14 amino acids. Trimming removed 0 bases at V and 8 bases at J, with 13 bases between. The full variable domain, in which reference TRBV11-3 and TRBJ1-2 provide the parts outside the CDR3, is EAGVVQSPRYKIIEKKQPVAFWCNPISGHNTLYWYLQNLGQGPELLIRYENEEAVDDSQLPKDRFSAERLKGVDSTLKIQPAELGDSAVYLCASSLEPTNLGYTFGSGTRLTVV.

The chain employs TRBV5-1 and TRBJ2-1, with TRBD2 matching over 9 bases. V lost 4 bases, J lost 3 bases, and 8 bases stayed unmatched. This CDR3 comprises 16 residues. Germline V lookup: CDR1 SGHRS, CDR2 YFSETQ. The CDR3 DNA is TGCGCCAGCAGCCCCCTGAGAGCGGGAGGCTACAATGAGCAGTTCTTC. It specifies CASSPLRAGGYNEQFF. The whole variable domain, remainder taken from reference TRBV5-1 and TRBJ2-1, is KAGVTQTPRYLIKTRGQQVTLSCSPISGHRSVSWYQQTPGQGLQFLFEYFSETQRNKGNFPGRFSGRQFSNSRSEMNVSTLELGDSALYLCASSPLRAGGYNEQFFGPGTRLTVL.

The CDR3 here is CASSLFRQGFMGGYTF. Written as DNA, the CDR3 is TGTGCCAGCAGCTTGTTTCGACAGGGCTTTATGGGAGGCTACACCTTC. The J gene is TRBJ1-2, the V gene TRBV5-6; 7 bases agree with TRBD1. Trimming took 1 base from V and 8 from J; bases not matched to a gene: 14. Germline CDR1 and CDR2: SGHDT and YYEEEE. CDR3 length: 16 amino acids.

The chain has TRBV2 and TRBJ1-1; D gene unclear. Trimming removed 6 bases at V and 2 bases at J, with 13 bases between. The length of the CDR3 is 14 residues. The germline CDR1 and CDR2 sequences are SNHLY and FYNNEI. The CDR3 sequence: CASSGSEINTEAFF. CDR3 nucleotides: TGTGCCAGCAGCGGTTCTGAGATTAACACTGAAGCTTTCTTT.

This clone was counted at least ten times. The chain employs TRBV6-1 and TRBJ2-1, with 9 bases identical to TRBD2. V lost 2 bases and J lost 4; bases outside the gene matches: 9. CDR1 MNHNS and CDR2 SASEGT come from the germline V gene. The CDR3 is made up of 17 amino acids. Here the CDR3 reads CASSEIPGGRGYNEQFF. DNA for the CDR3: TGTGCCAGCAGTGAAATCCCCGGCGGGAGGGGGTACAATGAGCAGTTCTTC.

The rearrangement uses TRBV11-2 and TRBJ2-7; a possible D gene is TRBD2 (5 bases). The CDR3 spans 15 residues. V dropped 3 bases and J dropped 6 bases, with 18 bases sitting between them. The germline gives CDR1 SGHAT, CDR2 FQNNGV. The CDR3, as DNA: TGTGCCAGCAGCTTCCACCCGGGCCCAGAGGGCGAGCAGTACTTC. Protein: CASSFHPGPEGEQYF.

The chain carries TRBV6-1 and TRBJ2-1; TRBD2 aligns across 11 bases. CDR3 length: 15 amino acids. The trim removed 4 bases at V and 4 bases at J, leaving 3 bases unmatched. The germline CDR1 and CDR2 sequences are MNHNS and SASEGT. The CDR3 spells CASSGGTSGYNEQFF. CDR3 in DNA: TGTGCCAGCAGTGGTGGGACTAGCGGATACAATGAGCAGTTCTTC.

The chain has TRBV7-9 and TRBJ2-5; D uncertain. Germline lookup yields CDR1 SEHNR and CDR2 FQNEAQ (reference sequence). Trimming stripped 1 base from V and 5 bases from J, with 8 bases between. CDR3 length equals 13 residues. The CDR3 DNA follows: TGTGCCAGCAGCTTAGATTATTCCGAGACCCAGTACTTC. Translation: CASSLDYSETQYF.

V is TRBV30 and J is TRBJ2-3, with D possibly matching TRBD2 (6 bases). V shed 4 bases and J shed 7 bases, with 12 bases lying between them. This CDR3 is built from 12 residues. Germline assignment: CDR1 GTSNPN and CDR2 SVGIG (reference sequence). CDR3: CAWTPAGNTQYF. CDR3 bases: TGTGCCTGGACCCCCGCGGGGAATACGCAGTATTTT.

The chain recombines TRBV9 with TRBJ2-1; 7 bases fit TRBD1. The CDR3 contains 15 residues. The J segment lost 7 bases and the V segment lost 2 bases, leaving 9 bases of the junction unmatched. Germline V gives CDR1 SGDLS, CDR2 YYNGEE. CDR3 protein: CASSVIGGLWNEQFF. CDR3 sequence (DNA): TGTGCCAGCAGCGTCATAGGGGGCCTTTGGAATGAGCAGTTCTTC.

CDR3 DNA: TGTGCCAGCAGAGGAACCCAACGGGGAAATATAGATACGCAGTATTTT. It yields the protein CASRGTQRGNIDTQYF. This sequence joins TRBV14 and TRBJ2-3; D is possibly TRBD2 (5 bases). Germline V gene sequence: CDR1 SGHDN, CDR2 FVKESK. V was trimmed by 6 bases and J by 5 bases, leaving 21 bases between them. The CDR3 runs to 16 residues.

This chain links TRBV19 with TRBJ2-3; 7 bases are a match to TRBD2. Trimming at V came to 8 bases and at J to 3 bases, leaving 5 bases not matched to a gene. The CDR3 is 13 amino acids. Germline V lookup: CDR1 LNHDA, CDR2 SQIVND (reference sequence). CDR3 nucleotide sequence: TGTGCCAGTGGAAGCGGGGATACAGATACGCAGTATTTT. Amino acid sequence: CASGSGDTDTQYF.

V usage is TRBV4-2 and J usage is TRBJ2-2, with TRBD1 identical over 7 bases. The CDR3 totals 16 residues. V dropped 1 base and J dropped 6; count of bases not matched to a gene: 8. In germline, CDR1 is LGHNA, CDR2 YNFKEQ. The DNA of the CDR3 is TGTGCCAGCAGCCAAGTCAAGGGGGCGCGGTCCGGGGAGCTGTTTTTT. Translated: CASSQVKGARSGELFF.

J is TRBJ2-1 and V is TRBV29-1; 8 positions agree with TRBD2. The V gene end was trimmed by 7 bases and the J gene end by 4 bases; junction bases not matched to a gene: 9. Looked up from germline, CDR1 is SQVTM and CDR2 is ANQGSEA. CDR3 length equals 14 residues. CDR3 nucleotide sequence: TGCAGCGCCCGTCGGCTAGCGGGTTACAATGAGCAGTTCTTC. Translation: CSARRLAGYNEQFF.